A selection of T cell receptor beta chains follows, all from one sample in a study of OX40 agonist ivuxolimab in advanced cancers. Profiled with immunoSEQ multiplex PCR; TCRdb holds only in-frame clones, not every one. The sample yields over 45,000 clones, 86% seen once. Source: CD4+ or CD8+ T cells sorted from blood, taken in a trial of the OX40 agonist ivuxolimab. These receptor sequences come from an adult with an advanced solid tumor such as melanoma, head and neck, liver or kidney cancer. The CDR3 runs from the conserved cysteine through the conserved F or W. The D gene is left open where the match is weak. The size field is filled for only some rows; it gives once, few, many or a size class.

d_gene: TRBD1
abundance: few
v_gene: TRBV27
j_gene: TRBJ1-6
CDR3nt: TGTGCCAGCAGCAGGGGGCGTAATTCACCCCTCCACTTT
CDR3aa: CASSRGRNSPLHF

d_gene: TRBD1
abundance: .
v_gene: TRBV6-1
j_gene: TRBJ1-2
CDR3nt: TGTGCCAGCAGTGGACAGGGGGATAACTATGGCTACACCTTC
CDR3aa: CASSGQGDNYGYTF

d_gene: .
abundance: .
v_gene: TRBV19
j_gene: TRBJ1-4
CDR3nt: TGTGCCAGTAAGGACCGCCTAGGGAAACTGTTTTTT
CDR3aa: CASKDRLGKLFF

d_gene: .
abundance: once
v_gene: TRBV2
j_gene: TRBJ2-7
CDR3nt: TGTGCCAGCAGTGAGGGCCAGAGAAGATCCTACGAGCAGTACTTC
CDR3aa: CASSEGQRRSYEQYF

d_gene: .
abundance: few
v_gene: TRBV15
j_gene: TRBJ1-4
CDR3nt: TGTGCCACCAGCAGAAAGGGTCCGCATGAAAAACTGTTTTTT
CDR3aa: CATSRKGPHEKLFF

d_gene: .
abundance: .
v_gene: TRBV18
j_gene: TRBJ2-3
CDR3nt: TGTGCCAGCTCACCAATAGGGGCGTTCACAGATACGCAGTATTTT
CDR3aa: CASSPIGAFTDTQYF

d_gene: .
abundance: .
v_gene: TRBV29-1
j_gene: TRBJ2-7
CDR3nt: TGCAGCGTTGGCGGGGCCCGGAGCGAGCAGTACTTC
CDR3aa: CSVGGARSEQYF

d_gene: .
abundance: once
v_gene: TRBV9
j_gene: TRBJ2-2
CDR3nt: TGTGCCAGCAGCGTAGCAGCAGACGGGGAGCTGTTTTTT
CDR3aa: CASSVAADGELFF

d_gene: TRBD2
abundance: few
v_gene: TRBV29-1
j_gene: TRBJ2-3
CDR3nt: TGCAGCGTTGGTTGGCGGGGGGCGGATACGCAGTATTTT
CDR3aa: CSVGWRGADTQYF

d_gene: .
abundance: .
v_gene: TRBV7-2
j_gene: TRBJ1-5
CDR3nt: TGTGCCAGCAGCTCCGGACCGGATTATCAGCCCCAGCATTTT
CDR3aa: CASSSGPDYQPQHF

d_gene: .
abundance: once
v_gene: TRBV7-9
j_gene: TRBJ1-2
CDR3nt: TGTGCCAGCAGCTTAGAGACGAGGGGCTACACCTTC
CDR3aa: CASSLETRGYTF

d_gene: .
abundance: .
v_gene: TRBV7-8
j_gene: TRBJ2-7
CDR3nt: TGTGCCACCCGTTGGAGGGATAGTACCTACGAGCAGTACTTC
CDR3aa: CATRWRDSTYEQYF

d_gene: .
abundance: few
v_gene: TRBV28
j_gene: TRBJ1-5
CDR3nt: TGTGCCAGCAGGGGTAACAACCAGCCCCAGCATTTT
CDR3aa: CASRGNNQPQHF

d_gene: .
abundance: .
v_gene: TRBV7-9
j_gene: TRBJ2-3
CDR3nt: TGTGCCAGCACCTGGGGGGCCACAGATACGCAGTATTTT
CDR3aa: CASTWGATDTQYF

d_gene: .
abundance: few
v_gene: TRBV30
j_gene: TRBJ2-7
CDR3nt: TGTGCCTGGAGTGTACCTATAGACAGGGACTACTCCTACGAGCAGTACTTC
CDR3aa: CAWSVPIDRDYSYEQYF

d_gene: TRBD1
abundance: .
v_gene: TRBV29-1
j_gene: TRBJ1-2
CDR3nt: TGCAGCGTCCGACAGGGGGCGAGCTATGGCTACACCTTC
CDR3aa: CSVRQGASYGYTF

d_gene: .
abundance: once
v_gene: TRBV5-1
j_gene: TRBJ1-5
CDR3nt: TGCGCCAGCAGCTTGGACGGGGGTCAGCCCCAGCATTTT
CDR3aa: CASSLDGGQPQHF

d_gene: .
abundance: few
v_gene: TRBV18
j_gene: TRBJ2-4
CDR3nt: TGTGCCAGCTCACCAGGCAGGAAAAACATTCAGTACTTC
CDR3aa: CASSPGRKNIQYF

d_gene: .
abundance: .
v_gene: TRBV27
j_gene: TRBJ2-7
CDR3nt: TGTGCCAGCAGTACTCGACCGTCAAAGGTGTTCTACGAGCAGTACTTC
CDR3aa: CASSTRPSKVFYEQYF

d_gene: TRBD2
abundance: .
v_gene: TRBV19
j_gene: TRBJ2-7
CDR3nt: TGTGCCAGTGGCGAAGTGAAGCGGGGGGGCTACGAGCAGTACTTC
CDR3aa: CASGEVKRGGYEQYF

d_gene: .
abundance: .
v_gene: TRBV7-8
j_gene: TRBJ2-3
CDR3nt: TGTGCCAGCAGCTTAAGGTTGGCAGGCGGAAGCACAGATACGCAGTATTTT
CDR3aa: CASSLRLAGGSTDTQYF

d_gene: TRBD1
abundance: few
v_gene: TRBV7-9
j_gene: TRBJ2-7
CDR3nt: TGTGCCAGCAGCCCCCGGGACAGGGTGGGGACCTACGAGCAGTACTTC
CDR3aa: CASSPRDRVGTYEQYF

d_gene: TRBD2
abundance: .
v_gene: TRBV5-1
j_gene: TRBJ2-2
CDR3nt: TGCGCCAGCAGCTTGGCCATTGGCGGGGGGCCCTATTCCGACACCGGGGAGCTGTTTTTT
CDR3aa: CASSLAIGGGPYSDTGELFF

d_gene: .
abundance: .
v_gene: TRBV27
j_gene: TRBJ2-1
CDR3nt: TGTGCCAGCAGGAGGGATCGGGAGACAAGCTACAATGAGCAGTTCTTC
CDR3aa: CASRRDRETSYNEQFF

d_gene: TRBD1
abundance: .
v_gene: TRBV2
j_gene: TRBJ2-7
CDR3nt: TGTGCCAGCAGTGAAATCCTGGGGGACAGGGGGCTCTACGAGCAGTACTTC
CDR3aa: CASSEILGDRGLYEQYF

d_gene: .
abundance: .
v_gene: TRBV14
j_gene: TRBJ2-7
CDR3nt: TGTGCCAGCAGCCAAGATCTGTCCATCTCCTACGAGCAGTACTTC
CDR3aa: CASSQDLSISYEQYF

d_gene: .
abundance: .
v_gene: TRBV7-9
j_gene: TRBJ1-4
CDR3nt: TGTGCCAGCAGCCAGACAGTGACTAATGAAAAACTGTTTTTT
CDR3aa: CASSQTVTNEKLFF

d_gene: .
abundance: .
v_gene: TRBV10-3
j_gene: TRBJ1-1
CDR3nt: TGTGCCATTAGTCCGGGCCATAACACTGAAGCTTTCTTT
CDR3aa: CAISPGHNTEAFF

d_gene: .
abundance: .
v_gene: TRBV5-6
j_gene: TRBJ1-4
CDR3nt: TGTGCCAGCAGCCAACAAGTTTCGGGGGTTGAAAAACTGTTTTTT
CDR3aa: CASSQQVSGVEKLFF

d_gene: .
abundance: .
v_gene: TRBV19
j_gene: TRBJ1-1
CDR3nt: TGTGCCAGTACTGAGGACCGTCTGAACACTGAAGCTTTCTTT
CDR3aa: CASTEDRLNTEAFF

d_gene: .
abundance: .
v_gene: TRBV27
j_gene: TRBJ2-7
CDR3nt: TGTGCCAGCAGTTCCCGGACATATGCAGGCGAGCAGTACTTC
CDR3aa: CASSSRTYAGEQYF

d_gene: .
abundance: .
v_gene: TRBV21-1
j_gene: TRBJ2-3
CDR3nt: TGTGCCAGCAGCAAAGTATATGGACTAGCCAATGACGCAGATACGCAGTATTTT
CDR3aa: CASSKVYGLANDADTQYF

d_gene: .
abundance: .
v_gene: TRBV7-8
j_gene: TRBJ1-2
CDR3nt: TGTGCCAGCAGCCCCACTTTATATGGCTACACCTTC
CDR3aa: CASSPTLYGYTF

d_gene: .
abundance: .
v_gene: TRBV2
j_gene: TRBJ2-7
CDR3nt: TGTGCCAGCAGAGAGCCGGGACGGTCCTACGAGCAGTACTTC
CDR3aa: CASREPGRSYEQYF

d_gene: TRBD1
abundance: .
v_gene: TRBV2
j_gene: TRBJ2-2
CDR3nt: TGTGCCAGCAGTCGGGACAGGGGCGGGACCGGGGAGCTGTTTTTT
CDR3aa: CASSRDRGGTGELFF

d_gene: .
abundance: .
v_gene: TRBV29-1
j_gene: TRBJ2-7
CDR3nt: TGCAGCGTTGTACCAAGCCCCTACGAGCAGTACTTC
CDR3aa: CSVVPSPYEQYF

d_gene: .
abundance: once
v_gene: TRBV7-2
j_gene: TRBJ2-5
CDR3nt: TGTGCCAGCAGCTTAGGACTGGGAACGGGGACCCAGTACTTC
CDR3aa: CASSLGLGTGTQYF

d_gene: .
abundance: once
v_gene: TRBV7-8
j_gene: TRBJ1-2
CDR3nt: TGTGCCAGCAGCCCAGGGAGGGGCAGCCTCTATGGCTACACCTTC
CDR3aa: CASSPGRGSLYGYTF

d_gene: .
abundance: .
v_gene: TRBV18
j_gene: TRBJ1-2
CDR3nt: TGTGCCAGCAACGAGGGGGGATCGTTCTATGGCTACACCTTC
CDR3aa: CASNEGGSFYGYTF

d_gene: TRBD1
abundance: .
v_gene: TRBV9
j_gene: TRBJ1-4
CDR3nt: TGTGCCAGCAGCGTCCGACAGGGAGAAAAACTGTTTTTT
CDR3aa: CASSVRQGEKLFF

d_gene: .
abundance: .
v_gene: TRBV5-6
j_gene: TRBJ1-6
CDR3nt: TGTGCCAGCAGCTATCAGGGTTTCTATAATTCACCCCTCCACTTT
CDR3aa: CASSYQGFYNSPLHF